This is a list of T cell receptor beta chains from one sample in a study of cytomegalovirus exposure and HLA in healthy donors. Sequencing was performed with immunoSEQ multiplex PCR; in TCRdb, only in-frame clones are kept and a portion is missing. The sample includes 88,000 or so clones, over 60% of them seen just once. The source material was PBMCs. The receptor source for this set is a male donor in good health and CMV-seropositive. CDR3s include the opening cysteine and the closing phenylalanine or tryptophan. D genes are given only for firm matches. Not all rows give a size; the values are once, few, many and, for expanded clones, a class.

v_gene	j_gene	d_gene	abundance	CDR3aa	CDR3nt
TRBV9	TRBJ1-5	TRBD1	-	CASSRTGEGQPQHF	TGTGCCAGCAGCAGGACAGGGGAAGGTCAGCCCCAGCATTTT
TRBV6-6	TRBJ1-4	-	-	CASSFSSPEKLFF	TGTGCCAGCAGCTTCTCCAGTCCGGAAAAACTGTTTTTT
TRBV7-7	TRBJ2-7	-	-	CASSPSGYSYEQYF	TGTGCTAGCAGCCCTTCGGGATATAGCTACGAGCAGTACTTC
TRBV4-1	TRBJ2-4	-	-	CASTTRDGGNIQYF	TGCGCCAGCACCACCAGGGACGGGGGAAACATTCAGTACTTC
TRBV27	TRBJ2-3	-	-	CASSLQGGDTQYF	TGTGCCAGCAGTTTACAGGGAGGAGATACGCAGTATTTT
TRBV13	TRBJ2-2	-	few	CASSLAGWNTGELFF	TGTGCCAGCAGCTTAGCAGGTTGGAACACCGGGGAGCTGTTTTTT
TRBV19	TRBJ2-7	-	-	CASSIAGTGLYEQYF	TGTGCCAGTAGTATAGCTGGGACGGGACTTTACGAGCAGTACTTC
TRBV7-6	TRBJ2-3	TRBD2	once	CASSRGTSGRADTQYF	TGTGCCAGCAGCAGAGGGACTAGCGGGAGAGCAGATACGCAGTATTTT
TRBV4-2	TRBJ2-2	-	-	CASSQEAQRGTGELFF	TGTGCCAGCAGCCAAGAGGCACAAAGGGGGACCGGGGAGCTGTTTTTT
TRBV19	TRBJ2-4	-	-	CASSYSDIQYF	TGTGCCAGTTCCTACAGTGACATTCAGTACTTC
TRBV5-4	TRBJ1-2	TRBD1	-	CASSWTGFEGGYTF	TGTGCCAGCAGCTGGACAGGCTTTGAGGGGGGCTACACCTTC
TRBV5-1	TRBJ2-5	-	-	CASSLVGLSSTETQYF	TGCGCCAGCAGCTTGGTTGGGCTCAGTAGTACAGAGACCCAGTACTTC
TRBV7-6	TRBJ1-5	-	-	CASSLSANQPQHF	TGTGCCAGCAGCCTTAGTGCAAATCAGCCCCAGCATTTT
TRBV27	TRBJ2-7	-	-	CASSLLEGNEQYF	TGTGCCAGCAGTTTATTGGAGGGAAACGAGCAGTACTTC
TRBV11-1	TRBJ2-1	TRBD1	few	CASSLPGQVFF	TGTGCCAGCAGCCTCCCGGGACAGGTGTTCTTC
TRBV5-1	TRBJ1-1	-	-	CASSVGQGNTEAFF	TGCGCCAGCAGCGTGGGACAAGGAAACACTGAAGCTTTCTTT
TRBV9	TRBJ2-7	-	-	CASGPPEQYF	TGTGCCAGCGGGCCCCCCGAGCAGTACTTC
TRBV27	TRBJ2-5	TRBD2	once	CASSLRGVIKETQYF	TGTGCCAGCAGTCTCCGGGGGGTAATCAAAGAGACCCAGTACTTC
TRBV9	TRBJ2-3	-	-	CASGGSRSDTQYF	TGTGCCAGCGGTGGGAGCCGATCAGATACGCAGTATTTT
TRBV5-1	TRBJ2-7	TRBD2	-	CASSLTGGASYEQYF	TGCGCCAGCAGCTTGACGGGGGGTGCCTCCTACGAGCAGTACTTC
TRBV19	TRBJ2-7	TRBD2	-	CASSPGLAGPSYEQYF	TGTGCCAGTAGTCCGGGACTAGCGGGACCCTCCTACGAGCAGTACTTC
TRBV19	TRBJ2-1	-	-	CASSISYEQFF	TGTGCCAGTAGTATATCTTATGAGCAGTTCTTC
TRBV9	TRBJ2-1	TRBD2	-	CASNSGGAENEQFF	TGTGCCAGCAATTCCGGGGGGGCTGAGAATGAGCAGTTCTTC
TRBV20-1	TRBJ2-5	-	-	CSARERETQYF	TGCAGTGCTAGAGAACGGGAGACCCAGTACTTC
TRBV9	TRBJ2-5	-	-	CASSVGTAPGETQYF	TGTGCCAGCAGCGTAGGGACTGCGCCCGGGGAGACCCAGTACTTC
TRBV2	TRBJ2-2	TRBD1	-	CASRKERDRGTGELFF	TGTGCCAGCAGGAAAGAAAGGGACAGGGGGACCGGGGAGCTGTTTTTT
TRBV30	TRBJ2-7	-	-	CAWSGGALYEQYF	TGTGCCTGGAGTGGCGGGGCCCTCTACGAGCAGTACTTC
TRBV2	TRBJ2-1	-	-	CAVRAGTYNEQFF	TGTGCCGTTAGAGCAGGTACATACAATGAGCAGTTCTTC
TRBV2	TRBJ1-1	-	-	CASSVQLNTEAFF	TGTGCCAGCAGTGTCCAATTGAACACTGAAGCTTTCTTT
TRBV7-2	TRBJ2-4	-	-	CASSSYTKNIQYF	TGTGCCAGCAGCTCTTATACCAAAAACATTCAGTACTTC
TRBV4-2	TRBJ2-2	TRBD1	-	CAIGQGINTGELFF	TGTGCCATCGGACAGGGCATCAACACCGGGGAGCTGTTTTTT
TRBV19	TRBJ1-1	TRBD1	-	CASSPTGGGGMNTEAFF	TGTGCCAGTAGTCCCACAGGGGGCGGGGGAATGAACACTGAAGCTTTCTTT
TRBV6-6	TRBJ2-7	-	-	CASSTGNEQYF	TGTGCCAGCAGTACAGGGAACGAGCAGTACTTC
TRBV11-3	TRBJ2-3	-	-	CASSLASTVGAGTDTQYF	TGTGCCAGCAGCTTAGCCTCAACTGTGGGGGCTGGCACAGATACGCAGTATTTT
TRBV7-3	TRBJ2-3	TRBD2	-	CASSAIAGGTDTQYF	TGTGCCAGCAGCGCTATAGCGGGGGGCACAGATACGCAGTATTTT
TRBV6-6	TRBJ2-3	TRBD1	-	CASRPGTGTDTQYF	TGTGCCAGCAGGCCCGGGACAGGCACAGATACGCAGTATTTT
TRBV6-5	TRBJ2-2	-	-	CASSSLSGSNTGELFF	TGTGCCAGCAGTTCTCTCAGTGGTTCCAACACCGGGGAGCTGTTTTTT
TRBV9	TRBJ2-7	TRBD1	few	CASSPLGDRVSYEQYF	TGTGCCAGCAGCCCACTCGGGGACAGGGTCTCCTACGAGCAGTACTTC
TRBV10-3	TRBJ2-7	-	-	CAIRRGSDSYEQYF	TGTGCCATCAGAAGGGGATCGGACTCCTACGAGCAGTACTTC
TRBV10-3	TRBJ1-1	TRBD1	-	CAISESMGLRGQGETEAFF	TGTGCCATCAGTGAGTCGATGGGCCTCCGGGGACAGGGTGAAACTGAAGCTTTCTTT
TRBV5-6	TRBJ1-2	-	-	CASSPVPGFYGYPF	TGTGCCAGCAGCCCTGTCCCGGGGTTCTATGGCTACCCCTTC
TRBV7-9	TRBJ2-2	-	-	CASSPGHANTGELFF	TGTGCCAGCAGCCCCGGACACGCGAACACCGGGGAGCTGTTTTTT
TRBV7-2	TRBJ2-1	TRBD2	-	CASSLTSGPYNEQFF	TGTGCCAGCAGCTTAACTAGCGGACCGTACAATGAGCAGTTCTTC
TRBV29-1	TRBJ2-7	-	-	CSVRTAQLDYYEQYF	TGCAGCGTTAGGACAGCTCAGCTGGATTACTACGAGCAGTACTTC
TRBV5-1	TRBJ2-7	-	-	CASSFVRGTYEQYF	TGCGCCAGCAGCTTCGTTAGGGGAACCTACGAGCAGTACTTC
TRBV30	TRBJ1-2	-	-	CAWTPALGGGYTF	TGTGCCTGGACCCCCGCTTTGGGGGGTGGCTACACCTTC
TRBV5-6	TRBJ2-7	-	-	CASSPRGWGESYEQYF	TGTGCCAGCAGCCCACGGGGGTGGGGCGAATCCTACGAGCAGTACTTC
TRBV19	TRBJ2-6	-	few	CASSPERSGVTRVLTF	TGTGCCAGTAGTCCCGAGAGATCAGGGGTAACAAGGGTCCTGACTTTC
TRBV9	TRBJ2-1	TRBD2	-	CASSVAGGLVKNEQFF	TGTGCCAGCAGCGTAGCGGGGGGACTAGTTAAAAATGAGCAGTTCTTC
TRBV15	TRBJ1-1	-	-	CATSRDPAGTEAFF	TGTGCCACCAGCAGAGACCCAGCAGGGACTGAAGCTTTCTTT
TRBV5-1	TRBJ2-5	TRBD1	-	CASSLGGRGPETQYF	TGCGCCAGCAGCTTGGGGGGAAGGGGGCCGGAGACCCAGTACTTC
TRBV28	TRBJ1-5	-	few	CASTLIQGHQPQHF	TGTGCCAGCACCCTAATTCAGGGGCATCAGCCCCAGCATTTT
TRBV6-5	TRBJ2-2	-	-	CASSYSTRIATGELFF	TGTGCCAGCAGTTACTCGACCAGGATCGCCACCGGGGAGCTGTTTTTT
TRBV7-8	TRBJ2-1	-	-	CASSLGVSALANEQFF	TGTGCCAGCAGCTTAGGAGTGTCTGCCCTAGCTAATGAGCAGTTCTTC
TRBV30	TRBJ1-1	TRBD1	-	CAWSLGGRTEAFF	TGTGCCTGGAGTTTAGGGGGCCGGACTGAAGCTTTCTTT
TRBV9	TRBJ1-3	-	few	CASSVVGGSSGNTIYF	TGTGCCAGCAGCGTAGTGGGGGGTAGCTCTGGAAACACCATATATTTT
TRBV11-2	TRBJ2-7	-	-	CASSPGLREGSYEQYF	TGTGCCAGCAGCCCAGGACTACGGGAAGGCTCCTACGAGCAGTACTTC
TRBV15	TRBJ2-3	TRBD2	-	CATSRGWGGEGTDTQYF	TGTGCCACCAGCAGAGGGTGGGGAGGGGAGGGCACAGATACGCAGTATTTT
TRBV5-6	TRBJ2-5	-	-	CASKQGGGETQYF	TGTGCCAGCAAGCAAGGCGGTGGAGAGACCCAGTACTTC
TRBV5-4	TRBJ2-7	TRBD2	-	CASSDFAGGYYEQYF	TGTGCCAGCAGCGACTTCGCGGGGGGTTACTACGAGCAGTACTTC